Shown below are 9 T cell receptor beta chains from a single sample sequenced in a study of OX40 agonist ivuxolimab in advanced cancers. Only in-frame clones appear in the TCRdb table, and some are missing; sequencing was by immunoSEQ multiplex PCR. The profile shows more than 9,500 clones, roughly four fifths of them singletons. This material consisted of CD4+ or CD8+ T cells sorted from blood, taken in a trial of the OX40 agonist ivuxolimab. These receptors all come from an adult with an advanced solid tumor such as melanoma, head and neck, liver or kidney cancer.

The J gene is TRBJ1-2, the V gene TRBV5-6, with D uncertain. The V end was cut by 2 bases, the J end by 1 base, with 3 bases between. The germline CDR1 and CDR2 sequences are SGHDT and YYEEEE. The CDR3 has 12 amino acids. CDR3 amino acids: CASSLDNYGYTF. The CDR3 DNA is TGTGCCAGCAGCTTAGATAACTATGGCTACACCTTC.

The CDR3: CAIPTGALSTDTQYF. The CDR3 DNA reads as TGTGCCATCCCGACAGGGGCCCTTAGCACAGATACGCAGTATTTT. This chain links TRBV2 with TRBJ2-3; 8 bases align to TRBD1. This CDR3 is 15 amino acids long. Unmatched junction bases numbered 9, after V lost 10 bases and J lost 0 bases. The V gene's germline CDR1 is SNHLY and CDR2 FYNNEI.

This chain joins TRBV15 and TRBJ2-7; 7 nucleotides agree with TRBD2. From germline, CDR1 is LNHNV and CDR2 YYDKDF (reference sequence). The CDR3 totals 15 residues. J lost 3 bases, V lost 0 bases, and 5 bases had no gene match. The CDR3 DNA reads TGTGCCACCAGCAGAGATCAGGGCGGGGGCTACGAGCAGTACTTC. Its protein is CATSRDQGGGYEQYF. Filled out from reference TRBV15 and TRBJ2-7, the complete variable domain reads DAMVIQNPRYQVTQFGKPVTLSCSQTLNHNVMYWYQQKSSQAPKLLFHYYDKDFNNEADTPDNFQSRRPNTSFCFLDIRSPGLGDTAMYLCATSRDQGGGYEQYFGPGTRLTVT.

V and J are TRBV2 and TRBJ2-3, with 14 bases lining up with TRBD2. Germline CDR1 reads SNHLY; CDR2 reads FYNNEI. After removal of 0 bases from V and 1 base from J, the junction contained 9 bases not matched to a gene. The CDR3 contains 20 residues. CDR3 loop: CASSEATSGRAMIGTDTQYF. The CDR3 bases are TGTGCCAGCAGTGAAGCGACTAGCGGGAGGGCCATGATTGGCACAGATACGCAGTATTTT.

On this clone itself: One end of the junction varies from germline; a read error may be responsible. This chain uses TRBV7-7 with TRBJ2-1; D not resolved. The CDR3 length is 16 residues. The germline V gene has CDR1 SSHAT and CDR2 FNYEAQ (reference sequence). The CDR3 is CASSPRTPSLYNEQFF. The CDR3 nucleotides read TGTGCTAGCAGCCCCCGTACTCCCTCTCTCTACAATGAGCAGTTCTTC.

The CDR3 DNA is TGTGCCAGCAGGACGACCGGGGCCCGATTTGAAGAGCAGTACTTC. This gives the protein CASRTTGARFEEQYF. V gene TRBV28 combines with J gene TRBJ2-7; D assignment may be TRBD1 or TRBD2 (5 bases each). The length of the CDR3 is 15 residues. Trimming took off 6 bases at V and 7 bases at J, with 22 bases between the two ends. Germline lookup yields CDR1 MDHEN and CDR2 SYDVKM. Combining the CDR3 with reference TRBV28 and TRBJ2-7 gives the whole variable domain DVKVTQSSRYLVKRTGEKVFLECVQDMDHENMFWYRQDPGLGLRLIYFSYDVKMKEKGDIPEGYSVSREKKERFSLILESASTNQTSMYLCASRTTGARFEEQYFGPGTRLTVT.

DNA for the CDR3: TGTGCCAGCAGCGTTTGGGGCCAGCACACAGATACGCAGTATTTT. Translating gives CASSVWGQHTDTQYF. The rearrangement links TRBV9 to TRBJ2-3; D might be TRBD1 (5 bases). The CDR3 is 15 amino acids. The germline V and J ends were trimmed by 2 bases and 2 bases, with 12 bases remaining between them. Germline V gene lookup returns CDR1 SGDLS and CDR2 YYNGEE.

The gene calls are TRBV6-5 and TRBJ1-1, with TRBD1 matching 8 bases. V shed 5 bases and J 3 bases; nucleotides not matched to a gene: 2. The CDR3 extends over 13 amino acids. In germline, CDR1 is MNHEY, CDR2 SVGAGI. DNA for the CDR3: TGTGCCAGCAGTCGGGGACAGGACACTGAAGCTTTCTTT. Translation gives CASSRGQDTEAFF.

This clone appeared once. As DNA, the CDR3 is TGTGCCACCAGCAGGACCAGAGGGGGCGCGGATGGCTACGAGCAGTACTTC. This encodes CATSRTRGGADGYEQYF. The V and J genes are TRBV15 and TRBJ2-7; the match to TRBD1 covers 7 bases. There are 17 residues in the CDR3. J gave up 3 bases and V 3 bases, and 14 bases lay outside the gene matches. From germline, CDR1 is LNHNV and CDR2 YYDKDF (reference sequence).